This paragraph reports one TCR beta chain. This sample is drawn from a study of control samples from healthy donors and cancer patients. TCRdb keeps only in-frame clones here, not all; method: immunoSEQ multiplex PCR. In the table there are some 130,000 clones, approximately 94% of which are singletons. The specimen sequenced was blood. The origin of this receptor is a man younger than 45 in good health.

The CDR3 DNA reads as TGCGCCAGCAGCAAGGGACAGCGTACTAGCACAGATACGCAGTATTTT. Translating it yields CASSKGQRTSTDTQYF. V gene TRBV5-1 combines with J gene TRBJ2-3; 7 bases match TRBD1. The CDR3 is 16 amino acids. Trimming removed 4 bases from V and 0 bases from J; junction bases left unmatched: 8. Per germline, CDR1 SGHRS and CDR2 YFSETQ.